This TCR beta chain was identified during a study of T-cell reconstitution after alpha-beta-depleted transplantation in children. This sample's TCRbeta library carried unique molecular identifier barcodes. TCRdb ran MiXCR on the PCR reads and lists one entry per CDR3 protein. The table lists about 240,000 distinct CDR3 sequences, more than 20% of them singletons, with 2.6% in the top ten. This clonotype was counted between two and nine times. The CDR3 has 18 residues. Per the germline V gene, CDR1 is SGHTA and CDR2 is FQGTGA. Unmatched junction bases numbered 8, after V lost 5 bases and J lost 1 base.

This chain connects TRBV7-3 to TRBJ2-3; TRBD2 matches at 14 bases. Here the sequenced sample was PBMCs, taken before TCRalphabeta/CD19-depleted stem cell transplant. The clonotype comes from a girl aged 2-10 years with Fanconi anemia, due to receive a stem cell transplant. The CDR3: CASSRRPTSGRGTDTQYF. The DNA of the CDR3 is TGTGCCAGCAGCCGACGACCGACTAGCGGGAGGGGCACAGATACGCAGTATTTT.